These 24 T cell receptor beta chains originate from one sample sequenced in a study of patients and donors after allogeneic stem cell transplantation. TCRdb analysed the RT-PCR reads with MiXCR anew, one entry per CDR3 protein. The sample records approximately 150,000 distinct CDR3 sequences, nearly 25% being singletons. What was sequenced was blood, either unsorted or a sorted T cell fraction (not recorded which). The source is a human donor who was either an allogeneic HSCT recipient or a stem cell or donor lymphocyte infusion donor (not recorded which). It is not recorded whose cells these are; they may come from a transplant donor.

This clonotype was seen only a few times. The chain joins TRBV20-1 to TRBJ1-4; the D is unclear. The CDR3 totals 14 residues. The germline V gene encodes CDR1 DFQATT and CDR2 SNEGSKA (reference sequence). Trimming took 1 base from V and 5 from J, leaving 11 bases between them. The CDR3 region is CSARVEGSNEKLFF. In nucleotides, the CDR3 is TGCAGTGCTAGAGTGGAAGGTTCCAATGAAAAACTGTTTTTT.

This clonotype came up a few times. The CDR3 sequence is CASSLAALGTGELFF. DNA of the CDR3: TGTGCCAGCAGCTTAGCCGCCTTGGGGACCGGGGAGCTGTTTTTT. The chain joins TRBV11-1 to TRBJ2-2; D ambiguous. Germline V lookup: CDR1 SGHAT, CDR2 FQDESV (reference sequence). V lost 0 bases and J 5 bases, leaving 10 bases between the germline ends. There are 15 residues in the CDR3. The full variable domain, completed using reference TRBV11-1 and TRBJ2-2, is EAEVAQSPRYKITEKSQAVAFWCDPISGHATLYWYRQILGQGPELLVQFQDESVVDDSQLPKDRFSAERLKGVDSTLKIQPAELGDSAMYLCASSLAALGTGELFFGEGSRLTVL.

This clonotype has a handful of counts. This rearrangement joins TRBV12-3 or TRBV12-4 to TRBJ2-1, with D perhaps matching TRBD1 or TRBD2 (9 bases each). This CDR3 contains 21 residues. Trimming removed 6 bases from V and 3 bases from J, with 33 bases in between. CDR3 sequence: CASSYGQGTSRREGGYNEQFF. CDR3 nucleotides: TGTGCCAGCAGCTACGGACAGGGGACATCTAGGCGGGAGGGCGGCTACAATGAGCAGTTCTTC.

The chain recombines TRBV7-3 with TRBJ2-1, with TRBD1 matching over 7 bases. Germline CDR1 SGHTA, CDR2 FQGTGA. J was trimmed by 6 bases and V by 5 bases; bases with no gene match: 7. This CDR3 spans 14 amino acids. CDR3 residues: CASSARDSGNEQFF. CDR3 sequence (DNA): TGTGCCAGCAGCGCCCGGGACAGTGGCAATGAGCAGTTCTTC.

This clonotype has a handful of counts. This chain links TRBV18 with TRBJ1-2; tentative D call: TRBD1 (6 bases). The CDR3 covers 14 residues. CDR1 and CDR2 from the germline V gene are KGHSH and LQKENI. V shed 4 bases and J shed 0 bases, with 9 bases lying between them. CDR3 sequence: CASSRGQTNYGYTF. The CDR3 DNA is TGTGCCAGCTCACGAGGACAGACTAACTATGGCTACACCTTC.

This clonotype has more than one count but fewer than ten. This rearrangement joins TRBV7-2 to TRBJ1-1; D possibly corresponds to TRBD1 (5 bases). The CDR3 has 14 residues. Germline CDR1 SGHTA, CDR2 FQGNSA. V was trimmed by 4 bases and J by 4 bases, leaving 13 bases between them. DNA for the CDR3: TGTGCCAGCAGCTCGATTCAGGGTTTCACTGAAGCTTTCTTT. It codes for CASSSIQGFTEAFF.

The CDR3 nucleotides read TGTGCCAGCAGCCAAGTGGGGAAAAGCCCTTACAATGAGCAGTTCTTC. It specifies CASSQVGKSPYNEQFF. J is TRBJ2-1 and V is TRBV4-2; D is ambiguous. CDR1 and CDR2 (germline): LGHNA, YNFKEQ. This CDR3 has 16 amino acids. Trimming stripped 1 base from V and 4 bases from J, with 14 bases between.

J is TRBJ1-2 and V is TRBV6-6, with 8 bases identical to TRBD1. Germline trimming cut 5 bases from V and 3 bases from J; bases unmatched to any gene: 5. This CDR3 spans 14 amino acids. Germline V gene lookup returns CDR1 MNHNY and CDR2 SVGAGI (reference sequence). CDR3 residues: CASSGRGRHYGYTF. CDR3 bases: TGTGCCAGCAGTGGCAGGGGGCGCCACTATGGCTACACCTTC.

This chain connects TRBV15 to TRBJ2-5; TRBD1 matches 9 bases. Trimming removed 5 bases from V and 5 bases from J; junction bases left unmatched: 9. The CDR3 is 15 residues long. Germline CDR1 LNHNV, CDR2 YYDKDF (reference sequence). In DNA form, the CDR3 reads TGTGCCACCAGCGAAAACAACAGGGGGCTGGAGACCCAGTACTTC. It specifies CATSENNRGLETQYF.

This clonotype appeared a few times. Its ends do not fully match the called genes, so a read error is possible. The chain couples TRBV7-6 to TRBJ1-5; D ambiguous. CDR3 length equals 14 residues. CDR1 is SGHVS and CDR2 is FNYEAQ in the germline V gene. The CDR3 protein is CASSFRASSQPQHF. Written as DNA, the CDR3 is TGTGCCAGCAGCTTCCGAGCTAGCAGTCAGCCCCAGCATTTT.

The chain recombines TRBV29-1 with TRBJ2-1; no clear D gene. V lost 8 bases and J 5 bases, leaving 10 bases between the germline ends. This CDR3 has 11 amino acids. Germline V gives CDR1 SQVTM, CDR2 ANQGSEA. This chain's CDR3 is CSPLYDNEQFF. CDR3 in DNA: TGCAGCCCCCTATACGACAATGAGCAGTTCTTC.

The chain uses TRBV15 and TRBJ2-7; D gene uncertain. The CDR3 extends over 13 amino acids. Germline CDR1 and CDR2: LNHNV and YYDKDF (reference sequence). Trimming took 2 bases from V and 7 from J, leaving 12 bases between them. CDR3 protein: CATSRNGLGEQYF. In DNA, the CDR3 is TGTGCCACCAGCAGAAACGGATTGGGGGAGCAGTACTTC.

This clonotype was picked up a small number of times. The V call is TRBV11-2, the J call TRBJ1-2; 10 nucleotides match TRBD1. With 5 bases clipped from V and 7 bases from J, the junction kept 10 bases outside the gene matches. The CDR3 length is 15 residues. Germline assignment: CDR1 SGHAT and CDR2 FQNNGV. The CDR3 loop is CASSARDGTGVGYTF. DNA of the CDR3: TGTGCCAGCAGCGCACGTGATGGGACAGGGGTTGGCTACACCTTC.

This clonotype was observed many times. Here the CDR3 reads CASSTDRPNEAFF. The CDR3 region has the DNA TGTGCCAGCAGCACGGACAGGCCTAATGAAGCTTTCTTT. J is TRBJ1-1 and V is TRBV7-9; 7 positions match TRBD1. Germline trimming cut 5 bases from V and 7 bases from J; bases unmatched to any gene: 7. Germline CDR1 and CDR2: SEHNR and FQNEAQ (reference sequence). CDR3 size: 13 residues.

The chain couples TRBV5-1 to TRBJ1-2; 8 bases fit TRBD1. The V segment lost 4 bases and the J segment 3 bases; nucleotides outside the gene matches: 8. From germline, CDR1 is SGHRS and CDR2 YFSETQ. The CDR3 length is 15 residues. The CDR3 coding sequence is TGCGCCAGCAGCACCAGCGGACAGGGTGACTATGGCTACACCTTC. As protein: CASSTSGQGDYGYTF.

The chain carries TRBV18 and TRBJ2-3; TRBD2 is a possible D gene (6 bases). With 0 bases removed from V and 2 bases from J, the gap between germline ends came to 12 bases. Looked up from germline, CDR1 is KGHSH and CDR2 is LQKENI. The CDR3 covers 16 residues. Written as DNA, the CDR3 is TGTGCCAGCTCACCACCGGGCGGGGCATTCACAGATACGCAGTATTTT. Amino acid sequence: CASSPPGGAFTDTQYF.

The chain couples TRBV20-1 to TRBJ2-3; D might be TRBD1 or TRBD2, each matching 5 bases. Germline CDR1 reads DFQATT; CDR2 reads SNEGSKA (reference sequence). The V end lost 3 bases, the J end lost 3 bases, and 25 bases lay between the germline ends. This CDR3 has 18 residues. The CDR3 region is CSASSRRRESGATDTQYF. Here the CDR3 DNA reads TGCAGTGCTAGCTCCCGGAGAAGGGAGTCTGGGGCAACAGATACGCAGTATTTT.

The J gene is TRBJ1-2, the V gene TRBV9; D perhaps matches TRBD1 (6 bases). There are 13 residues in the CDR3. Germline V gene data show CDR1 as SGDLS and CDR2 as YYNGEE. The V gene lost 7 bases and the J gene lost 2 bases, with 12 bases spanning the gap. The CDR3 loop reads CASGSGANYGYTF. CDR3 nucleotide sequence: TGTGCCAGCGGATCAGGGGCGAACTATGGCTACACCTTC. The whole variable domain, remainder taken from reference TRBV9 and TRBJ1-2, is DSGVTQTPKHLITATGQRVTLRCSPRSGDLSVYWYQQSLDQGLQFLIQYYNGEERAKGNILERFSAQQFPDLHSELNLSSLELGDSALYFCASGSGANYGYTFGSGTRLTVV.

The rearrangement uses TRBV6-2 or TRBV6-3 and TRBJ2-7; 7 bases line up with TRBD1. CDR1 is MNHEY, CDR2 SVGEGT, per germline. V shed 6 bases and J 3 bases; nucleotides not matched to a gene: 5. The CDR3 contains 13 residues. The CDR3 DNA is TGTGCCAGCAGCTGGGACAGCTACTACGAGCAGTACTTC. Amino acids: CASSWDSYYEQYF.

This clonotype was counted between two and nine times. This rearrangement joins TRBV20-1 to TRBJ2-1, with TRBD2 matching over 12 bases. This CDR3 has 17 residues. Germline loops: CDR1 DFQATT, CDR2 SNEGSKA (reference sequence). V was pared by 2 bases and J by 4 bases, with 9 bases of the junction left unmatched. DNA for the CDR3: TGCAGTGCTAGACCACGACTAGCGGGGGCTTTGTACAATGAGCAGTTCTTC. Amino acid sequence: CSARPRLAGALYNEQFF.

This clonotype was recorded a few times. This chain joins TRBV20-1 and TRBJ1-1; no clear D gene. This CDR3 region has 14 residues. Germline V lookup: CDR1 DFQATT, CDR2 SNEGSKA (reference sequence). With 6 bases removed from V and 1 base from J, the gap between germline ends came to 15 bases. The CDR3 spells CSARREGSNTEAFF. Here the CDR3 DNA reads TGCAGTGCCCGGAGGGAGGGTTCGAACACTGAAGCTTTCTTT.

The chain carries TRBV10-3 and TRBJ2-7; D ambiguous. The CDR3 loop spans 11 amino acids. Germline CDR1 reads ENHRY; CDR2 reads SYGVKD. V was shortened by 7 bases and J by 3 bases, with 7 bases between the two germline ends. The CDR3 DNA sequence: TGTGCCATCACGGACGGCTACGAGCAGTACTTC. Residues: CAITDGYEQYF.

This clonotype has a handful of counts. CDR3 nucleotides: TGTGCCAGCAGCCGCGACTTGCACTGGGGCTTC. Its protein product is CASSRDLHWGF. This rearrangement joins TRBV21-1 to TRBJ1-2. TRBV21-1 is classified as a pseudogene. The CDR3 consists of 11 residues.

This clonotype was observed a handful of times. Here the CDR3 DNA reads TGCAGTGCTAAGCCATGGACAGGGCTGACCTACGAGCAGTACTTC. Its translation is CSAKPWTGLTYEQYF. This chain uses TRBV20-1 with TRBJ2-7, with 8 bases identical to TRBD1. V lost 4 bases and J lost 2; bases outside the gene matches: 10. Germline loops: CDR1 DFQATT, CDR2 SNEGSKA (reference sequence). This CDR3 is 15 amino acids long.